The clone carrying this T cell receptor beta chain appeared a few times. Antigen specificity is unknown. This record comes from a study of cytomegalovirus exposure and HLA in healthy donors. Whole-study findings and limits: In a later analysis, HLA-associated beta chains showed higher expansion and lower generation probabilities than comparable chains. Most TCR sequences were uncommon, yet certain public TCRs appeared in many donors.

Healthy bone marrow donors made up the donors. Primers for the PCR totalled 60 Vbeta and 13 Jbeta. Source study methods: Later reanalysis found tens of millions of unique TCR beta chains, 10 million to 14 million of them shared. TCRdb keeps only in-frame clones here, not all; method: immunoSEQ multiplex PCR. The D gene and trimming were derived from the DNA, and the V and J assignments and clone size from that table. Here the sample spans around 200,000 clones, over 65% being singletons. This TCR was recovered from a woman aged 55-70 years in good health and CMV-seropositive. Sequencing input: PBMCs.

The CDR3 DNA sequence: TGTGCCAGTAGTATGCGGGAGTTCGGGAGCGAGCAGTACTTC. Encoded protein: CASSMREFGSEQYF. The V gene is TRBV19, the J gene TRBJ2-7; 7 bases align to TRBD2. CDR1 and CDR2 (germline): LNHDA, SQIVND (reference sequence). V gave up 3 bases and J gave up 6 bases; unmatched junction bases: 8. CDR3 length: 14 amino acids.